This T cell receptor (beta chain) was identified during a study of cytomegalovirus exposure and HLA in healthy donors. Study-wide background: Among the approximately 400 donors who were genotyped, 70% to 90% fell in the genetic ancestry cluster that is associated with self-reported Caucasian donors. Findings and caveats of the study: Researchers counted 164 TCR beta chains as cytomegalovirus-associated.

To note about this clone: Its antigen is not identified.

PCR primers comprised 60 Vbeta and 13 Jbeta primers. TCRdb keeps only in-frame clones here, not all; method: immunoSEQ multiplex PCR. This repertoire shows 150,000 to 200,000 clones, 80% to 85% found once; its top ten account for roughly 2%. The J segment lost 10 bases and the V segment lost 5 bases, leaving 12 bases of the junction unmatched. Per the germline V gene, CDR1 is MNHNY and CDR2 is SVGAGI (reference sequence). The CDR3 loop spans 14 amino acids. This sequence was found in a human donor in good health. Sequences were obtained from PBMCs. The V and J genes are TRBV6-6 and TRBJ1-1, with 8 bases that match TRBD1. The CDR3 sequence: CASSLGTGGPIAFF. Written as DNA, the CDR3 is TGTGCCAGCAGTCTCGGGACAGGCGGCCCTATAGCTTTCTTT.